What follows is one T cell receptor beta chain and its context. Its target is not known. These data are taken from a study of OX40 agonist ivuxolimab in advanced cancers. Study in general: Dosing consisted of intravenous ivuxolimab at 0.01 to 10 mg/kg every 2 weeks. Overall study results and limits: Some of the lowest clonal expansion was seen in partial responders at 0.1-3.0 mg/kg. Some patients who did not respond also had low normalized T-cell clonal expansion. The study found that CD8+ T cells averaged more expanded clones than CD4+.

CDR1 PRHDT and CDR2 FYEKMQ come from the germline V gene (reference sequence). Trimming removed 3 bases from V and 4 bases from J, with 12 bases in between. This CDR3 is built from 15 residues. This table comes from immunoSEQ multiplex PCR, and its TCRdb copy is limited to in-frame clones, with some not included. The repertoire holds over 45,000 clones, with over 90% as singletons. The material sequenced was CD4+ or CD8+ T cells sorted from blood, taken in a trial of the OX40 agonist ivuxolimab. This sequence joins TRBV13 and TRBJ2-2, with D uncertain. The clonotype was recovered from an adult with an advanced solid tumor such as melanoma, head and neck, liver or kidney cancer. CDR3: CASSLGTTPTGELFF. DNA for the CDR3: TGTGCCAGCAGCTTGGGCACGACTCCCACCGGGGAGCTGTTTTTT.